This T cell receptor beta chain was sequenced in a study of blood T cell repertoires in COVID-19. About the study: Material from acute and convalescent COVID-19 was sourced from the United States, Italy and Spain. PBMCs, B-cell-depleted T cells, or T cells were the source of the cDNA or gDNA that made up the material.

The CDR3 extends over 13 amino acids. V was shortened by 5 bases and J by 4 bases, with 9 bases between the two germline ends. Germline V lookup: CDR1 SGHTA, CDR2 FQGNSA. This clone was detected only a few times. Original processing notes: From reference gene primer amplification, estimates of nucleated cell counts were derived. The data were produced by immunoSEQ multiplex PCR, yet TCRdb's version contains in-frame clones alone and is incomplete. V and J calls and clone size are copied from that table; D and trimming were computed from the DNA. The table includes 25,000 to 30,000 clones, roughly 84% detected once.

Sequencing was carried out using peripheral blood. The receptor's source is a man aged 80 or over with active COVID-19. The chain recombines TRBV7-2 with TRBJ1-5; D might be TRBD1 (6 bases). The CDR3 nucleotides are TGTGCCAGCAGCACTACAGGGAATCAGCCCCAGCATTTT. This encodes CASSTTGNQPQHF.